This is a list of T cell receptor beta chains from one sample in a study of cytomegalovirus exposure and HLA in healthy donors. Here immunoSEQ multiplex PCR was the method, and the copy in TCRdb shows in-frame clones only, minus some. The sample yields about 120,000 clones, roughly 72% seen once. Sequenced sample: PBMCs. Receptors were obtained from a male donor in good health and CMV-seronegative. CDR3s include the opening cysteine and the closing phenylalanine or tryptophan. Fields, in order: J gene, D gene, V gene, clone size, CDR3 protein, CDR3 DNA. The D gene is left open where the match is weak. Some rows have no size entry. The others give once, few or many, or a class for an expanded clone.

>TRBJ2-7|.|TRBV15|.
CATSRAMGRFPPYEQYF
TGTGCCACCAGCAGAGCCATGGGGAGATTTCCTCCCTACGAGCAGTACTTC
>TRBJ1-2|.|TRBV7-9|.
CASSLKGEDAQGYTF
TGTGCCAGCAGCTTAAAAGGGGAAGATGCGCAGGGCTACACCTTC
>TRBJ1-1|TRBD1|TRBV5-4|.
CASNLDRGDTEAFF
TGTGCCAGCAACCTGGACAGGGGGGACACTGAAGCTTTCTTT
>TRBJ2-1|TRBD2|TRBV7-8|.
CASSLASGSDEQFF
TGTGCCAGCAGCTTAGCTAGCGGGAGCGATGAGCAGTTCTTC
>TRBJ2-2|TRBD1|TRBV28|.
CASSPQGAGVTGELFF
TGTGCCAGCAGTCCTCAGGGGGCAGGTGTCACCGGGGAGCTGTTTTTT
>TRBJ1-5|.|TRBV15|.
CATSRGPSSNQPQHF
TGTGCCACCAGCAGAGGGCCCTCTAGCAATCAGCCCCAGCATTTT
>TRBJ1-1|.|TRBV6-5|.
CASSYLGGRDEAFF
TGTGCCAGCAGTTACTTGGGGGGGCGCGATGAAGCTTTCTTT
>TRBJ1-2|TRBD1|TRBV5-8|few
CASSLGDSFHGYTF
TGTGCCAGCAGCTTGGGGGACAGCTTTCACGGCTACACCTTC
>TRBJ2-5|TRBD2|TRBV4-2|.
CASSQTAGGTQETQYF
TGTGCCAGCAGCCAAACGGCGGGGGGAACCCAAGAGACCCAGTACTTC
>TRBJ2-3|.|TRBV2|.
CASLGPPTDTQYF
TGTGCCAGCTTGGGCCCCCCGACAGATACGCAGTATTTT
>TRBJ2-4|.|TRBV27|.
CASSYITGGKNIQYF
TGTGCCAGCAGTTACATAACTGGCGGCAAAAACATTCAGTACTTC
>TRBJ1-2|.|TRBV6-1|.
CASSEPGTRYGYTF
TGTGCCAGCAGTGAGCCCGGGACAAGATATGGCTACACCTTC
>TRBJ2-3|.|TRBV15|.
CATSSPRGKRFGATDTQYF
TGTGCCACCAGCAGCCCCCGGGGAAAAAGGTTTGGAGCGACAGATACGCAGTATTTT
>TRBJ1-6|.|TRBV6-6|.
CASSWTQGENSPLHF
TGTGCCAGCAGTTGGACACAGGGCGAAAATTCACCCCTCCACTTT
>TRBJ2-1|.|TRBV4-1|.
CASSQGGMVAFSYNEQFF
TGCGCCAGCAGCCAAGGTGGTATGGTAGCCTTCTCCTACAATGAGCAGTTCTTC
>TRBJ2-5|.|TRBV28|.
CASSSPGGDQETQYF
TGTGCCAGCAGTTCCCCAGGAGGGGATCAAGAGACCCAGTACTTC
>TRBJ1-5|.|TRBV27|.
CASSSGSNQPQHF
TGTGCCAGCAGTTCGGGGAGCAATCAGCCCCAGCATTTT
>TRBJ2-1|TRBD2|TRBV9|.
CASSAGGSKGDEQFF
TGTGCCAGCAGCGCGGGAGGGTCAAAGGGCGATGAGCAGTTCTTC
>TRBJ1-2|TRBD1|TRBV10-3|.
CAISSGTGAYGYTF
TGTGCCATCAGTTCCGGGACAGGGGCCTATGGCTACACCTTC
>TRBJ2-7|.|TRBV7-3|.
CASSLGAGATYEQYF
TGTGCCAGCAGCTTGGGGGCGGGAGCGACCTACGAGCAGTACTTC
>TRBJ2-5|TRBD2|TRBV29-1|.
CSGLAGLMKTQYF
TGCAGCGGCCTAGCGGGACTTATGAAGACCCAGTACTTC
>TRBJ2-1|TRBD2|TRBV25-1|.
CASSPGLAGNEQFF
TGTGCCAGCAGCCCGGGACTAGCGGGGAATGAGCAGTTCTTC
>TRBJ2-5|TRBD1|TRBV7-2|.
CASSLGRQGRETQYF
TGTGCCAGCAGCTTAGGCAGACAGGGACGGGAGACCCAGTACTTC
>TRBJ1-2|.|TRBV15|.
CATSREAGSSYTF
TGTGCCACCAGCAGAGAAGCGGGATCGAGCTACACCTTC
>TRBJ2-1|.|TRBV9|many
CASSDRNEQFF
TGTGCCAGCAGCGACAGGAATGAGCAGTTCTTC
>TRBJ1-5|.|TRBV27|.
CASGWEGQPQHF
TGTGCCAGCGGCTGGGAGGGTCAGCCCCAGCATTTT
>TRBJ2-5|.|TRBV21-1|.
CASGGQGYSRETQYF
TGTGCCAGCGGTGGGCAGGGGTACTCTAGGGAGACCCAGTACTTC
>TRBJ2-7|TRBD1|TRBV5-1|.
CASSPGTGNYEQYF
TGCGCCAGCAGCCCTGGGACAGGGAACTACGAGCAGTACTTC
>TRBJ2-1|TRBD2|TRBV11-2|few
CASSFGSGGAKNEQFF
TGTGCCAGCAGCTTCGGGAGCGGGGGGGCCAAAAATGAGCAGTTCTTC
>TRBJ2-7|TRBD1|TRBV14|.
CASSDRDREGNREQYF
TGTGCCAGCAGCGACCGGGACAGGGAAGGAAACCGCGAGCAGTACTTC
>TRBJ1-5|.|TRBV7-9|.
CASSLWPGSNQPQHF
TGTGCCAGCAGCTTATGGCCAGGGAGCAATCAGCCCCAGCATTTT
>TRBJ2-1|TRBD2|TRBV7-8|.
CASSLGLLAGGFGNEQFF
TGTGCCAGCAGCTTAGGGTTGTTAGCGGGCGGTTTTGGGAATGAGCAGTTCTTC
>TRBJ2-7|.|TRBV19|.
CASSIENRPSYEQYF
TGTGCCAGTAGTATAGAGAACAGACCCTCCTACGAGCAGTACTTC
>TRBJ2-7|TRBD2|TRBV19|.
CASSMGPSGGYEQYF
TGTGCCAGTAGTATGGGGCCTAGCGGGGGTTACGAGCAGTACTTC
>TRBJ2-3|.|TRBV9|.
CASSVAGDTQYF
TGTGCCAGCAGCGTAGCGGGGGATACGCAGTATTTT
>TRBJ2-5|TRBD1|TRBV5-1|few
CASSFGTGKETQYF
TGCGCCAGCAGCTTCGGGACAGGGAAAGAGACCCAGTACTTC
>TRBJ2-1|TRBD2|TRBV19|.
CASGESTSGFNEQFF
TGTGCCAGTGGGGAAAGTACTAGCGGATTCAATGAGCAGTTCTTC
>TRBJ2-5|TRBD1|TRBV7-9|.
CASSETGEQETQYF
TGTGCCAGCAGCGAGACAGGGGAGCAAGAGACCCAGTACTTC
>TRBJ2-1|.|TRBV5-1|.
CASSLGPTYNEQFF
TGCGCCAGCAGCTTGGGGCCCACCTACAATGAGCAGTTCTTC
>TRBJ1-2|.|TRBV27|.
CASSPNGDGYTF
TGTGCCAGCAGTCCCAATGGAGATGGCTACACCTTC
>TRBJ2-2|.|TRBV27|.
CASSLSTGGHHTGELFF
TGTGCCAGCAGTTTATCGACTGGGGGACATCACACCGGGGAGCTGTTTTTT
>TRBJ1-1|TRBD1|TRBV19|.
CASIPGQGGVPEAFF
TGTGCCAGTATTCCGGGACAGGGTGGGGTCCCTGAAGCTTTCTTT
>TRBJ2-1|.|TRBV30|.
CAWSSQGLNEQFF
TGTGCCTGGAGTAGTCAGGGCCTCAATGAGCAGTTCTTC
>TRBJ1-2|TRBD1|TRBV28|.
CASLLGPGRGQSGYTF
TGTGCCAGCTTACTGGGACCCGGCAGGGGGCAGTCTGGCTACACCTTC
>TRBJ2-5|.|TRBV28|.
CASSLSGGGREETQYF
TGTGCCAGCAGTTTATCGGGCGGGGGCCGGGAAGAGACCCAGTACTTC
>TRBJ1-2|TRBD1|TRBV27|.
CASSSKTGGARLGYGYTF
TGTGCCAGCAGTTCTAAAACAGGGGGCGCACGGCTAGGCTATGGCTACACCTTC
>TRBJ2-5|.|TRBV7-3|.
CASSFGTGETQYF
TGTGCCAGCAGCTTCGGGACTGGGGAGACCCAGTACTTC
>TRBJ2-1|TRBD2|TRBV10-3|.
CAISERTSGSDEQFF
TGTGCCATCAGTGAGAGGACTAGCGGGAGCGATGAGCAGTTCTTC